This T cell receptor beta chain was identified in a study of blood T cell repertoires in COVID-19. Study in general: In each case, the material was cDNA or gDNA derived from T cells, B-cell-depleted T cells, or PBMCs.

The participants were between roughly 18 and 89 years old and came from fewer than 25 US areas. Participant reports of clinical history set cohort assignment. Exposed volunteers were people who met a COVID-19 case within 2 weeks before study entry. The germline CDR1 and CDR2 sequences are MNHNS and SASEGT. The V gene end was trimmed by 0 bases and the J gene end by 10 bases; junction bases not matched to a gene: 11. The CDR3 sequence is 16 residues long. This table comes from immunoSEQ multiplex PCR, and its TCRdb copy is limited to in-frame clones, with some not included. Of fewer than 350,000 clones in the sample, around 85% were seen once.

The clonotype was recovered from a woman aged 25 to 39 who had been exposed to COVID-19. This rearrangement joins TRBV6-1 to TRBJ1-2; 10 bases line up with TRBD1. The sequenced material came from PBMCs or T cells enriched from blood (not recorded which). Here the CDR3 DNA reads TGTGCCAGCAGTGAAGCGTTTGTACGGACAGGGGGTGCCTACACCTTC. It specifies CASSEAFVRTGGAYTF.